This TCR beta chain was retrieved from a study of vaccination and CD4 T cells after COVID-19. At the level of the study: Convalescent individuals exhibited SARS-CoV-2 positivity on nasal swab PCR, with nine mild and one severe presentation. Control cultures received a CEFX pool, an HIV-1 Nef pool, or no peptide.

As concerns this clonotype: The target antigen is unknown.

Cultured CD4+ T cell DNA underwent sequencing with the Oncomine TCR Beta short-read assay. TCRdb re-analysed the PCR reads in MiXCR, keeping a single row per CDR3 protein. The profile covers around 16,000 distinct CDR3 sequences, with 52% appearing a single time and around 15% taken by the ten largest. Treatment here: approximately nine-day PBMC culture with coronavirus spike peptide pools or control peptides (ViraFEST assay). The ends were cut back, 1 base at V and 8 bases at J, with 8 bases in the middle. The CDR3 runs 11 residues. CDR1 and CDR2 (germline): SQVTM, ANQGSEA. This TCR was sampled from a human donor who had recovered from COVID-19. The sample was CD4+ T cells from blood, cultured in vitro. The chain combines TRBV29-1 with TRBJ1-2; weak D call: TRBD1 (5 bases). For the CDR3, the DNA is TGCAGCGTTGAAGCAGGGCAGGGCTACACCTTC. It encodes CSVEAGQGYTF.